These 27 T cell receptor beta chains came from one sample sequenced in a study of blood T cells in healthy people across ages. For the second PCR, which ran for about 7 to 11 cycles, a sample-barcoded 5' primer and a J-beta primer mix were used. TCRdb re-analysed the 5' RACE reads in MiXCR, keeping a single row per CDR3 protein. The sample consists of about 1.4 million distinct CDR3 sequences, around 59% of them appearing once. Sequencing input: blood. The source of these receptors is a man between 18 and 35 years old in good health.

V gene TRBV5-1 combines with J gene TRBJ1-1; D call uncertain. V gave up 1 base and J gave up 3 bases, with 7 bases separating them. Germline V gives CDR1 SGHRS, CDR2 YFSETQ. The CDR3 is 13 residues long. CDR3 coding DNA: TGCGCCAGCAGCTTGTTTGTTCACACTGAAGCTTTCTTT. Amino acids: CASSLFVHTEAFF.

This clonotype showed up just a few times. The chain couples TRBV29-1 to TRBJ2-1, with 9 nucleotides matching TRBD2. Germline trimming cut 8 bases from V and 8 bases from J; bases unmatched to any gene: 10. Germline V CDR1 and CDR2: SQVTM, ANQGSEA. The CDR3 spans 13 residues. The CDR3 loop reads CSSVGLAGHEQFF. CDR3 coding DNA: TGCAGCTCCGTCGGCCTAGCGGGACATGAGCAGTTCTTC.

In regard to this clonotype: One junction end disagrees with the germline gene, perhaps due to a read error. The rearrangement joins TRBV4-2 to TRBJ2-2, with 11 positions matching TRBD2. This CDR3 is built from 16 residues. CDR1 is LGHNA, CDR2 YNFKEQ, per germline. CDR3 loop: CASSQGLAANTGELFF. CDR3 nucleotide sequence: TGTGCCAGCAGCCAGGGACTAGCGGCCAACACCGGGGAACTGTTTTTT.

The sample holds one count of this clonotype. The chain links TRBV7-8 to TRBJ2-5, with a possible D match to TRBD1 (6 bases). Germline CDR1 reads SGHVS; CDR2 reads FQNEAQ. The length of the CDR3 is 13 residues. Trimming shortened V by 1 base and J by 11 bases, and 14 bases separated the two germline ends. CDR3 DNA sequence: TGTGCCAGCAGCTTAGGGACAGAGAACGGGCAGTACTTC. This translates into CASSLGTENGQYF.

The rearrangement links TRBV4-3 to TRBJ1-6; D is uncertain. Trimming removed 0 bases at V and 9 bases at J, with 12 bases between. The length of the CDR3 is 15 residues. Germline V lookup: CDR1 LGHNA, CDR2 YSLEER. In DNA, the CDR3 is TGCGCCAGCAGCCAAGAGGGCAGGCTAGGTTCACCCCTCCACTTT. It translates to CASSQEGRLGSPLHF.

The CDR3 DNA reads as TGTGCCAGCAGTCAACCGGGAGCCAATCCTAAAGAGACCCAGTACTTC. Protein: CASSQPGANPKETQYF. V is TRBV6-5 and J is TRBJ2-5; perhaps TRBD2 as D (6 bases). CDR3 size: 16 residues. Trimming removed 5 bases at V and 3 bases at J, with 19 bases between. From germline, CDR1 is MNHEY and CDR2 SVGAGI.

The chain has TRBV29-1 and TRBJ1-5; 9 nucleotides align to TRBD1. Germline V gene lookup returns CDR1 SQVTM and CDR2 ANQGSEA. The CDR3 is 14 amino acids. V lost 4 bases and J lost 1; bases outside the gene matches: 2. In DNA form, the CDR3 reads TGCAGCGTTGGTGGGACAGGGAGCAATCAGCCCCAGCATTTT. Its translation is CSVGGTGSNQPQHF.

The chain has TRBV28 and TRBJ2-1; no firm D call. CDR3 length: 16 residues. In germline, CDR1 is MDHEN, CDR2 SYDVKM. Trimming took 2 bases from V and 0 from J, leaving 11 bases between them. CDR3 in amino acids: CASSLRTPRSYNEQFF. The DNA for the CDR3 is TGTGCCAGCAGTTTAAGGACCCCTCGCTCCTACAATGAGCAGTTCTTC.

This rearrangement joins TRBV4-3 to TRBJ1-1; D is undetermined. The CDR3 has 15 amino acids. V was cut by 2 bases and J by 1 base, with 11 bases left in between. Germline CDR1 LGHNA, CDR2 YSLEER. The CDR3 region is CASSQSPLGNTEAFF. In DNA, the CDR3 is TGCGCCAGCAGCCAATCGCCCCTGGGGAACACTGAAGCTTTCTTT.

The gene calls are TRBV7-2 and TRBJ1-2, with TRBD1 as a possible D gene (6 bases). With 3 bases removed from V and 3 bases from J, the gap between germline ends came to 14 bases. Germline V CDR1 and CDR2: SGHTA, FQGNSA. The CDR3 has 15 amino acids. This chain's CDR3 is CASSFKWGGDYGYTF. CDR3 coding DNA: TGTGCCAGCAGCTTCAAGTGGGGGGGCGACTATGGCTACACCTTC.

This clonotype has only a few counts. The genes are TRBV28 and TRBJ1-1, with a tentative D call TRBD1 (6 bases). CDR3 length: 15 residues. From germline, CDR1 is MDHEN and CDR2 SYDVKM. V was trimmed by 7 bases and J by 2 bases, leaving 17 bases between them. The CDR3 DNA is TGTGCCAGCAAACAGGGACCCTGGGGTAACACTGAAGCTTTCTTT. Translated, it gives CASKQGPWGNTEAFF. Supplemented by reference TRBV28 and TRBJ1-1, the full variable domain reads DVKVTQSSRYLVKRTGEKVFLECVQDMDHENMFWYRQDPGLGLRLIYFSYDVKMKEKGDIPEGYSVSREKKERFSLILESASTNQTSMYLCASKQGPWGNTEAFFGQGTRLTVV.

The DNA of the CDR3 is TGTGCCAGCAGCCAAGGCTTGGACGGAAACTATGGCTACACCTTC. Its translation: CASSQGLDGNYGYTF. This chain joins TRBV4-2 and TRBJ1-2; no clear D. V gave up 1 base and J gave up 2 bases, with 11 bases separating them. Germline CDR1 is LGHNA and CDR2 is YNFKEQ. The CDR3 is 15 residues long.

This clonotype was counted once. This chain links TRBV6-2 or TRBV6-3 with TRBJ1-6; maybe TRBD1 (5 bases). The CDR3 length is 17 residues. Trimming stripped 7 bases from V and 1 base from J, with 17 bases between. Germline loops: CDR1 MNHEY, CDR2 SVGEGT. As DNA, the CDR3 is TGTGCCAGCATGGGCAGAGAGAAGGGGTCCTATAATTCACCCCTCCACTTT. Its protein is CASMGREKGSYNSPLHF.

The chain joins TRBV29-1 to TRBJ2-5; TRBD1 agrees at 9 bases. From germline, CDR1 is SQVTM and CDR2 ANQGSEA. V lost 7 bases, J lost 5 bases, and 11 bases stayed unmatched. The CDR3 covers 14 residues. CDR3 nucleotides: TGCAGCGCAAGCCTACAGGGGGCGGGGGAGACCCAGTACTTC. Translated, it gives CSASLQGAGETQYF.

The V and J genes are TRBV4-1 and TRBJ2-4; D remains ambiguous. The CDR3 spans 15 residues. Trimming stripped 1 base from V and 6 bases from J, with 13 bases between. In germline, CDR1 is MGHRA, CDR2 YSYEKL. The CDR3 protein is CASSQGGPPGNIQYF. The CDR3 DNA sequence: TGCGCCAGCAGCCAAGGAGGACCTCCCGGAAACATTCAGTACTTC.

This clonotype was seen only a few times. A much larger clonotype is one base distant, so this may be a read error. The V call is TRBV24-1, the J call TRBJ2-7; tentatively, D is TRBD1 (5 bases). The germline gives CDR1 KGHDR, CDR2 SFDVKD. This CDR3 comprises 14 residues. V was pared by 4 bases and J by 7 bases, with 16 bases between. The CDR3 spells CATSDPRTLNEQYF. Written as DNA, the CDR3 is TGTGCCACCAGTGACCCAAGGACACTCAATGAGCAGTACTTC.

The gene calls are TRBV4-1 and TRBJ2-7; possible D gene TRBD2, 6 bases. The DNA end favors TRBJ2-5, so the J call may be wrong. In germline, CDR1 is MGHRA, CDR2 YSYEKL. This CDR3 is 15 amino acids long. The CDR3 region is CASSQQTRGEETQYF. The CDR3, as DNA: TGCGCCAGCAGCCAACAGACGCGGGGTGAGGAGACCCAGTACTTC.

The V gene is TRBV12-3 or TRBV12-4, the J gene TRBJ2-1; possibly TRBD2 for D (5 bases). With 6 bases removed from V and 4 bases from J, the gap between germline ends came to 13 bases. The CDR3 has 14 amino acids. This CDR3 is CASRGLTPYNEQFF. In nucleotides, the CDR3 is TGTGCCAGCAGAGGACTCACACCTTACAATGAGCAGTTCTTC.

This chain links TRBV5-1 with TRBJ2-3, with 11 bases fitting TRBD2. CDR1 is SGHRS and CDR2 is YFSETQ in the germline V gene. CDR3 length: 18 amino acids. V dropped 2 bases and J dropped 1; count of bases not matched to a gene: 9. CDR3 DNA sequence: TGCGCCAGCAGCTTCGATCCTAGCGGGAGGCCGGGCACAGATACGCAGTATTTT. It yields the protein CASSFDPSGRPGTDTQYF. Full variable domain (remainder filled in from reference TRBV5-1 and TRBJ2-3): KAGVTQTPRYLIKTRGQQVTLSCSPISGHRSVSWYQQTPGQGLQFLFEYFSETQRNKGNFPGRFSGRQFSNSRSEMNVSTLELGDSALYLCASSFDPSGRPGTDTQYFGPGTRLTVL.

V usage is TRBV3-1 and J usage is TRBJ2-1; TRBD1 might be the D (6 bases). Deletions cut 7 bases from V and 6 bases from J, with 16 bases between. CDR3 length: 14 residues. Germline lookup yields CDR1 LGHDT and CDR2 YNNKEL (reference sequence). CDR3 in DNA: TGTGCCAGCAACGATGGACAGTCCCTCAATGAGCAGTTCTTC. It yields the protein CASNDGQSLNEQFF.

In DNA, the CDR3 is TGTGCCAGCAGCACGATACCGGGACCAAATTCACCCCTCCACTTT. Residues: CASSTIPGPNSPLHF. This chain links TRBV27 with TRBJ1-6; tentative D call: TRBD1 (5 bases). Trimming left V 6 bases short and J 7 bases short, with 16 bases between. The CDR3 sequence is 15 residues long. Germline loops: CDR1 MNHEY, CDR2 SMNVEV (reference sequence).

Note on this clonotype: Compared with germline, one end of the junction differs, possibly owing to a read error. The CDR3 reads CASSVAVGRSTWELFF. In DNA, the CDR3 is TGTGCCAGCAGCGTAGCGGTGGGAAGATCCACCTGGGAGCTGTTTTTT. This rearrangement joins TRBV9 to TRBJ2-2; D remains ambiguous. CDR1 SGDLS and CDR2 YYNGEE come from the germline V gene. This CDR3 contains 16 residues.

The count of this clonotype is one. The chain is built from TRBV4-3 and TRBJ1-5; 9 nucleotides agree with TRBD1. The ends lost 3 bases at V and 9 bases at J; junction bases unmatched: 15. Germline V CDR1 and CDR2: LGHNA, YSLEER. The CDR3 loop spans 17 amino acids. CDR3 in DNA: TGCGCCAGCAGCCAGGACACAGGGGGCGCCGGGCAAGTGCCCCAGCATTTT. It encodes CASSQDTGGAGQVPQHF.

This clonotype is a singleton in its sample. This chain uses TRBV12-5 with TRBJ2-3; TRBD2 matches at 13 bases. V shed 6 bases and J 4 bases; nucleotides not matched to a gene: 7. Germline V gene data show CDR1 as LGHNT and CDR2 as FRNRAP. This CDR3 is built from 16 residues. The CDR3 DNA reads TGTGCTAGTGGAACTAGCGGGAGGGCCCAGGCAGATACGCAGTATTTT. This gives the protein CASGTSGRAQADTQYF.

J is TRBJ2-3 and V is TRBV3-1; 12 nucleotides line up with TRBD2. CDR3 length: 15 residues. The V gene end was trimmed by 0 bases and the J gene end by 7 bases; junction bases not matched to a gene: 2. Germline V gene sequence: CDR1 LGHDT, CDR2 YNNKEL (reference sequence). This CDR3 reads CASSQDWTSGNTQYF. The CDR3 DNA is TGTGCCAGCAGCCAAGATTGGACTAGCGGGAATACGCAGTATTTT.

This clonotype was observed a few times. The rearrangement joins TRBV27 to TRBJ2-7, with D tentatively TRBD2 (5 bases). CDR1 is MNHEY and CDR2 is SMNVEV in the germline V gene (reference sequence). This CDR3 region has 12 residues. Trimming pared 10 bases from V and 3 bases from J, leaving 13 bases between. The CDR3 nucleotides are TGTGCCACCCGGGGTGGAGGCTACGAGCAGTACTTC. It is translated as CATRGGGYEQYF.

The sample holds many counts of this clonotype. The rearrangement uses TRBV3-1 and TRBJ2-7; the D gene is possibly TRBD1 (6 bases). This CDR3 spans 12 amino acids. CDR1 is LGHDT, CDR2 YNNKEL, per germline (reference sequence). V lost 6 bases to trimming and J lost 4 bases, with 10 bases between them. The CDR3 here is CASSQGRYEQYF. Written as DNA, the CDR3 is TGTGCCAGCAGTCAGGGGCGATACGAGCAGTACTTC.